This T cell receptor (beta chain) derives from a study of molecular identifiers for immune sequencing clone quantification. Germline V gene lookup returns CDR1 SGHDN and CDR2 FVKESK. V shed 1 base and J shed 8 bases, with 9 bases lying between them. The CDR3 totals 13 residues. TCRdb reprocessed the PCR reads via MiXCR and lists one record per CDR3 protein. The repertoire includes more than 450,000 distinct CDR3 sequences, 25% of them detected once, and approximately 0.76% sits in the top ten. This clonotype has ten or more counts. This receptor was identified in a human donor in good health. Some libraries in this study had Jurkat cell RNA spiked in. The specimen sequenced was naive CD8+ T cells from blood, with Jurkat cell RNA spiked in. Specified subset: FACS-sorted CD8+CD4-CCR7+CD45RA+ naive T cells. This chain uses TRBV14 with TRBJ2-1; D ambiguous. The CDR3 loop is CASSQVAGDEQFF. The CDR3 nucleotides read TGTGCCAGCAGCCAAGTTGCCGGCGATGAGCAGTTCTTC.